The 17 T cell receptor beta chains below all came from one sample that was sequenced in a study of T-cell reconstitution after alpha-beta-depleted transplantation in children. TCRbeta library construction was performed incorporating unique molecular identifiers. Each CDR3 protein is one row after TCRdb ran MiXCR on the PCR reads. The sample has 250,000 to 400,000 distinct CDR3 sequences, around 25% seen once; the top ten hold approximately 11%. The sample here was PBMCs, mostly from graft donor cells, taken 180 days after TCRalphabeta/CD19-depleted stem cell transplant. The source of these receptors is a male patient under 18 who had a stem cell transplant for acute lymphoblastic leukemia, so the T cells may come from the graft donor.

This clonotype has only a few counts. Here the CDR3 reads CASSYSKGSNTEAFF. Written as DNA, the CDR3 is TGTGCCAGCAGTTACTCGAAGGGATCGAACACTGAAGCTTTCTTT. The J gene is TRBJ1-1, the V gene TRBV6-5; D gene uncertain. Trimming took 0 bases from V and 1 from J, leaving 9 bases between them. The CDR3 covers 15 residues. Germline V lookup: CDR1 MNHEY, CDR2 SVGAGI.

V and J are TRBV29-1 and TRBJ2-1, with no clear D. Trimming removed 0 bases from V and 8 bases from J, with 5 bases in between. Looked up from germline, CDR1 is SQVTM and CDR2 is ANQGSEA. The CDR3 contains 11 residues. CDR3 sequence: CSVEESYEQFF. The CDR3 nucleotides are TGCAGCGTTGAAGAATCGTATGAGCAGTTCTTC.

This clonotype was detected a few times. The V and J genes are TRBV20-1 and TRBJ2-7; D not certain. Germline CDR1 reads DFQATT; CDR2 reads SNEGSKA (reference sequence). V lost 1 base, J lost 4 bases, and 8 bases lay in between. This CDR3 region has 12 residues. The CDR3 is CSARGLGYEQYF. CDR3 coding DNA: TGCAGTGCTAGAGGGCTAGGATACGAGCAGTACTTC.

This clonotype was recorded a few times. The rearrangement uses TRBV10-2 and TRBJ1-1; D gene ambiguous. Between the trimmed V and J ends, which lost 6 bases and 7 bases, there was a span of 9 bases. The CDR3 is made up of 11 amino acids. Germline values: CDR1 WSHSY, CDR2 SAAADI. CDR3 nucleotides: TGCGCCAGCAGCGAACCCCATGAAGCTTTCTTT. As protein: CASSEPHEAFF.

The chain is built from TRBV4-1 and TRBJ2-7; 7 bases map to TRBD1. Germline V gene sequence: CDR1 MGHRA, CDR2 YSYEKL. V shed 4 bases, J shed 3 bases, and the junction held 9 bases outside the gene matches. This CDR3 region has 15 residues. The chain's CDR3 is CASSLDRERGYEQYF. The CDR3 DNA follows: TGCGCCAGCAGCCTCGACAGGGAAAGGGGCTACGAGCAGTACTTC.

This clonotype has ten or more counts. One junction end does not reproduce the germline sequence, and a read error may be involved. The rearrangement links TRBV5-1 to TRBJ2-7; 14 bases match TRBD2. The germline CDR1 and CDR2 sequences are SGHRS and YFSETQ. The CDR3 has 15 residues. In nucleotides, the CDR3 is TGTGCCAGCAGCCGGGGACTAGCGGGAGTCTACGAGCAGTACTTC. Protein sequence: CASSRGLAGVYEQYF.

This clonotype was seen a handful of times. This rearrangement joins TRBV5-1 to TRBJ2-1; 12 positions match TRBD2. CDR1 and CDR2 from the germline V gene are SGHRS and YFSETQ. This CDR3 is built from 16 residues. V lost 0 bases to trimming and J lost 5 bases; unmatched junction nucleotides: 3. DNA for the CDR3: TGCGCCAGCAGCTTGGGACTAGCGGGAGTTCACAATGAGCAGTTCTTC. It yields the protein CASSLGLAGVHNEQFF.

The V call is TRBV2, the J call TRBJ1-5; the D gene is possibly TRBD1 (5 bases). Trimming shortened V by 0 bases and J by 1 base, and 16 bases separated the two germline ends. The CDR3 totals 18 residues. Germline lookup yields CDR1 SNHLY and CDR2 FYNNEI. This CDR3 is CASSEATPWGVSNQPQHF. In DNA form, the CDR3 reads TGTGCCAGCAGTGAAGCAACCCCTTGGGGGGTGAGCAATCAGCCCCAGCATTTT.

V usage is TRBV2 and J usage is TRBJ2-5; D might be TRBD2 (5 bases). There are 15 residues in the CDR3. V lost 6 bases to trimming and J lost 4 bases, with 18 bases between them. Germline V gives CDR1 SNHLY, CDR2 FYNNEI. This chain's CDR3 is CASSNEIIGGETQYF. For the CDR3, the DNA is TGTGCCAGCAGCAACGAAATCATAGGAGGAGAGACCCAGTACTTC.

This sequence joins TRBV28 and TRBJ2-1; TRBD1 matches 7 bases. The CDR3 contains 17 residues. Trimming removed 4 bases from V and 2 bases from J; junction bases left unmatched: 11. Germline V CDR1 and CDR2: MDHEN, SYDVKM. CDR3 loop: CASSSPPTGETYNEQFF. CDR3 sequence (DNA): TGTGCCAGCAGTTCTCCCCCAACAGGGGAGACCTACAATGAGCAGTTCTTC.

The chain recombines TRBV3-1 with TRBJ2-1, with no clear D. CDR1 is LGHDT and CDR2 is YNNKEL in the germline V gene (reference sequence). V lost 0 bases to trimming and J lost 1 base, with 4 bases between them. The CDR3 is 14 residues long. The DNA of the CDR3 is TGTGCCAGCAGCCAAGAGCTTTCCTACAATGAGCAGTTCTTC. It translates to CASSQELSYNEQFF.

The chain is built from TRBV12-3 or TRBV12-4 and TRBJ1-6; a possible D gene is TRBD1 (5 bases). The CDR3 extends over 14 amino acids. Trimming took off 3 bases at V and 9 bases at J, with 12 bases between the two ends. The CDR3 loop is CASSLSGGGSPLHF. In nucleotides, the CDR3 is TGTGCCAGCAGTTTGTCTGGGGGAGGTTCACCCCTCCACTTT.

The rearrangement uses TRBV7-6 and TRBJ2-1, with D perhaps TRBD2 (5 bases). Germline CDR1 reads SGHVS; CDR2 reads FNYEAQ. The CDR3 is 14 residues long. With 3 bases removed from V and 4 bases from J, the gap between germline ends came to 10 bases. The CDR3 loop reads CASSLAGTYNEQFF. In DNA form, the CDR3 reads TGTGCCAGCAGCTTGGCGGGTACTTACAATGAGCAGTTCTTC.

This chain connects TRBV20-1 to TRBJ2-2, with unresolved D. V was shortened by 1 base and J by 1 base, with 10 bases between the two germline ends. The germline V gene encodes CDR1 DFQATT and CDR2 SNEGSKA (reference sequence). CDR3 length equals 15 residues. CDR3 amino acids: CSARVQFLNTGELFF. In DNA form, the CDR3 reads TGCAGTGCTAGAGTTCAGTTCCTGAACACCGGGGAGCTGTTTTTT.

V and J are TRBV10-3 and TRBJ2-7; D remains unclear. The V gene's germline CDR1 is ENHRY and CDR2 SYGVKD. The length of the CDR3 is 12 residues. Trimming cost V 6 bases and J 2 bases, with 8 bases left between them. CDR3 in DNA: TGTGCCATCAGCCCTGGTACCTACGAGCAGTACTTC. Translated: CAISPGTYEQYF.

This clonotype was found a few times. V and J are TRBV12-5 and TRBJ2-1, with D uncertain. The CDR3 contains 11 residues. CDR1 and CDR2 (germline): LGHNT, FRNRAP. Between the trimmed V and J ends, which lost 2 bases and 10 bases, there was a span of 6 bases. CDR3 sequence reads: CASGLSHEQFF. DNA of the CDR3: TGTGCTAGTGGTTTGAGCCACGAGCAGTTCTTC.

The rearrangement joins TRBV28 to TRBJ2-7, with TRBD2 matching over 9 bases. Trimming removed 1 base from V and 2 bases from J; junction bases left unmatched: 6. Germline V lookup: CDR1 MDHEN, CDR2 SYDVKM. The CDR3 contains 16 residues. The DNA for the CDR3 is TGTGCCAGCAGTTTATATTGGACTAGCGTCACCTACGAGCAGTACTTC. This gives the protein CASSLYWTSVTYEQYF. Full variable domain (rest looked up from reference TRBV28 and TRBJ2-7): DVKVTQSSRYLVKRTGEKVFLECVQDMDHENMFWYRQDPGLGLRLIYFSYDVKMKEKGDIPEGYSVSREKKERFSLILESASTNQTSMYLCASSLYWTSVTYEQYFGPGTRLTVT.